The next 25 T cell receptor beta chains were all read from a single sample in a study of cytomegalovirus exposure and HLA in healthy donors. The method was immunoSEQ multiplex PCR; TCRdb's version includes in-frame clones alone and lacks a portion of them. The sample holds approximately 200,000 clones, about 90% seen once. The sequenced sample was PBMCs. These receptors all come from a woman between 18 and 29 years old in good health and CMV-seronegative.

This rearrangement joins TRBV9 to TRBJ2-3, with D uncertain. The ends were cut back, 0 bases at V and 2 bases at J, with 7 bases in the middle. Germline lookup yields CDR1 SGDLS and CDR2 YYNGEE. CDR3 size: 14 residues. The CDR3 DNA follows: TGTGCCAGCAGCGTAGGGGCCCTCACAGATACGCAGTATTTT. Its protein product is CASSVGALTDTQYF.

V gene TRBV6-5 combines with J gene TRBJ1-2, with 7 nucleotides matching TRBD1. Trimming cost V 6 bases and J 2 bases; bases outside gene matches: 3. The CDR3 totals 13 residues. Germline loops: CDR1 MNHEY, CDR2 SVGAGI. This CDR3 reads CASSEGQNYGYTF. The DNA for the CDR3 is TGTGCCAGCAGCGAGGGACAGAACTATGGCTACACCTTC.

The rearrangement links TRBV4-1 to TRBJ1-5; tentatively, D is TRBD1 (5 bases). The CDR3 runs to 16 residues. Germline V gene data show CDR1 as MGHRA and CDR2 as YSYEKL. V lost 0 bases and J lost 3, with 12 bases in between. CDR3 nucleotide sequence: TGCGCCAGCAGCCAAGATGGTCGGGGGTTCAATCAGCCCCAGCATTTT. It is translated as CASSQDGRGFNQPQHF.

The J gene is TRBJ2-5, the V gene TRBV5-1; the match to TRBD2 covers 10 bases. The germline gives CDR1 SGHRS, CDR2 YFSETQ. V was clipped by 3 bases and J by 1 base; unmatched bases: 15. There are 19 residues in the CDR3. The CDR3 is CASSSRPVGSGRAQETQYF. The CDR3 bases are TGCGCCAGCAGCTCGCGCCCGGTGGGGAGCGGGAGGGCCCAAGAGACCCAGTACTTC.

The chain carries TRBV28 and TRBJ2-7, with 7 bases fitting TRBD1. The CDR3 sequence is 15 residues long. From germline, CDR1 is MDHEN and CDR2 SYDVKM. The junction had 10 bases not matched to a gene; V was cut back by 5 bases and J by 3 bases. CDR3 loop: CASSPKTWTGYEQYF. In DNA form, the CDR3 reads TGTGCCAGCAGTCCTAAGACGTGGACAGGCTACGAGCAGTACTTC.

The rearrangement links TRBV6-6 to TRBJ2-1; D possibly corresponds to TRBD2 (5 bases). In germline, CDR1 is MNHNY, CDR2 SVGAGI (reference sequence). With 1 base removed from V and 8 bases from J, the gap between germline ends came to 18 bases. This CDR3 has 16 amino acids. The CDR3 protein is CASSYFGKPDNHEQFF. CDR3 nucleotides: TGTGCCAGCAGTTACTTCGGGAAACCGGATAACCATGAGCAGTTCTTC.

CDR3 coding DNA: TGCGCCAGCAGCCAAGGAAGGCAAACCCTAGCGGGGGGCCCCTACAATGAGCAGTTCTTC. Its protein product is CASSQGRQTLAGGPYNEQFF. The rearrangement links TRBV4-1 to TRBJ2-1, with 11 positions matching TRBD2. Germline loops: CDR1 MGHRA, CDR2 YSYEKL. The ends lost 1 base at V and 2 bases at J; junction bases unmatched: 13. This CDR3 has 20 amino acids.

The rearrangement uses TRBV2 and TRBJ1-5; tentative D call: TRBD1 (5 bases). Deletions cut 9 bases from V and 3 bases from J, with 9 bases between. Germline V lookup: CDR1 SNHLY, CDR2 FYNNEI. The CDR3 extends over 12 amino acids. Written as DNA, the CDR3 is TGTGCCAGAAGGGGATACAATCAGCCCCAGCATTTT. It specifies CARRGYNQPQHF.

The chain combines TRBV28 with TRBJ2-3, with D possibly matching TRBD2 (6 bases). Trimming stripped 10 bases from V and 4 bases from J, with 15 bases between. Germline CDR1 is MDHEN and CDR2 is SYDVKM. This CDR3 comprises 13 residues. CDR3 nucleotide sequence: TGTGCCACCACCCCCGGGGGTCCAGATACGCAGTATTTT. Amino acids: CATTPGGPDTQYF.

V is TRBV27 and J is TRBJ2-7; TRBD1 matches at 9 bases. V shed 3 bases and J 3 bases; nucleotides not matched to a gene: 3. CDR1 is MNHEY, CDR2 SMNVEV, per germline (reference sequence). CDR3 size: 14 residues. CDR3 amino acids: CASSFWTGDYEQYF. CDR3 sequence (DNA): TGTGCCAGCAGTTTCTGGACAGGGGACTACGAGCAGTACTTC.

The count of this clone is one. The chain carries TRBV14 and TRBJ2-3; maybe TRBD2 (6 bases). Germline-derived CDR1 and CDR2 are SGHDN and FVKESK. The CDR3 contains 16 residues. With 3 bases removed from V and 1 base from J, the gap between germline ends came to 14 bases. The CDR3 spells CASSQNPGLGTDTQYF. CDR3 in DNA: TGTGCCAGCAGCCAGAACCCGGGACTTGGCACAGATACGCAGTATTTT.

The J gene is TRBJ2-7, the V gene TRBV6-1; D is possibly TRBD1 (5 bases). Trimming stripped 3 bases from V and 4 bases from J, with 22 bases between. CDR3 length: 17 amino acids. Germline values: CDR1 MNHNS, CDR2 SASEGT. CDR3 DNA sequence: TGTGCCAGCAGTGACCCTACCCGTTCGGCAGGGCTTTACGAGCAGTACTTC. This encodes CASSDPTRSAGLYEQYF.

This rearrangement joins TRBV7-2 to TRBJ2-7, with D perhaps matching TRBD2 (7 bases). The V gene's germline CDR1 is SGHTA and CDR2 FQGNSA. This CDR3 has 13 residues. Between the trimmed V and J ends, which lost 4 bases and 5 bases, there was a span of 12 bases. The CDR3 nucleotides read TGTGCCAGCAGCTGGGGGAGGGGGAACGAGCAGTACTTC. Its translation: CASSWGRGNEQYF.

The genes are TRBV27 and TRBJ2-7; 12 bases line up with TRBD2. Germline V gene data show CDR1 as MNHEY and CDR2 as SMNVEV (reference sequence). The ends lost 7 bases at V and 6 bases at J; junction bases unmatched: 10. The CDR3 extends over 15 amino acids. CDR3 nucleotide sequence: TGTGCCAGCAATCCCCTTACTAGCGGGAGGCCCGAGCAGTACTTC. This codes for CASNPLTSGRPEQYF.

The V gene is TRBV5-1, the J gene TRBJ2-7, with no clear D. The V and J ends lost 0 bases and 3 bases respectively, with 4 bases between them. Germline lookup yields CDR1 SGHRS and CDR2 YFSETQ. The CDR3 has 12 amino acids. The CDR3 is CASSLESYEQYF. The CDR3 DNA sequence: TGCGCCAGCAGCTTGGAGAGCTACGAGCAGTACTTC. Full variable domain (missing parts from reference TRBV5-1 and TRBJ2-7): KAGVTQTPRYLIKTRGQQVTLSCSPISGHRSVSWYQQTPGQGLQFLFEYFSETQRNKGNFPGRFSGRQFSNSRSEMNVSTLELGDSALYLCASSLESYEQYFGPGTRLTVT.

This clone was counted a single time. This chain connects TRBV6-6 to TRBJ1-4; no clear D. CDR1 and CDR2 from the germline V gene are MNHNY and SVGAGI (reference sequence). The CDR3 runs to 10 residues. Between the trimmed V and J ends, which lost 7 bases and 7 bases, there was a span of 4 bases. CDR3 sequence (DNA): TGTGCCAGCACGGGTGAAAAACTGTTTTTT. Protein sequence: CASTGEKLFF.

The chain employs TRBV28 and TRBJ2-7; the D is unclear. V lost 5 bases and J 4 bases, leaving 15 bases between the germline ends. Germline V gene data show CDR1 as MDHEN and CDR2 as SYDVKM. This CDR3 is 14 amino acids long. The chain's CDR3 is CASSLTGYYYEQYF. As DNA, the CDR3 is TGTGCCAGCAGTCTAACCGGGTATTATTACGAGCAGTACTTC.

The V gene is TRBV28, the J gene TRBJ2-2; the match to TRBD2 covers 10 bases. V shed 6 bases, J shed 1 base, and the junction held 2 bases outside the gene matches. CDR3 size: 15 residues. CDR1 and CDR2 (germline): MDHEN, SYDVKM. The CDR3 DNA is TGTGCCAGCAGGTGGACTAGCGGGAACACCGGGGAGCTGTTTTTT. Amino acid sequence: CASRWTSGNTGELFF.

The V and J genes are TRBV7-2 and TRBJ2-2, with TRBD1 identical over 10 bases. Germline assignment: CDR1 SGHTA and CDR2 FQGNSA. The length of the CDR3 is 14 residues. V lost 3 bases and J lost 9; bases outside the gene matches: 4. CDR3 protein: CASSLGTGARELFF. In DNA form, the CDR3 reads TGTGCCAGCAGCTTGGGGACAGGGGCCAGGGAGCTGTTTTTT.

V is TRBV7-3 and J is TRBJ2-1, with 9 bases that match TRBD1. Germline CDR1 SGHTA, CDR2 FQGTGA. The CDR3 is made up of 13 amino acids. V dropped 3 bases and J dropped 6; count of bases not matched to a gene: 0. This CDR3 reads CASSLDRGNEQFF. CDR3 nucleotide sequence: TGTGCCAGCAGCTTGGACAGGGGCAATGAGCAGTTCTTC.

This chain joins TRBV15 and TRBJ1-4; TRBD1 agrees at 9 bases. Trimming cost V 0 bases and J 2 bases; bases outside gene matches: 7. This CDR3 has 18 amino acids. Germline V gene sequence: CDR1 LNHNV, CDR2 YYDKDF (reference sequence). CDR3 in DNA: TGTGCCACCAGCAGAGATGTGACAGGGGGTGGCACTAATGAAAAACTGTTTTTT. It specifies CATSRDVTGGGTNEKLFF.

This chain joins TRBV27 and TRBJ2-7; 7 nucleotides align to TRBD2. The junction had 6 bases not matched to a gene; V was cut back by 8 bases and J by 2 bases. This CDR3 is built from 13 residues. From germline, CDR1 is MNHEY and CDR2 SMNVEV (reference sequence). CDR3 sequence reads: CASGGRSPYEQYF. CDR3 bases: TGTGCCAGCGGCGGGAGATCCCCCTACGAGCAGTACTTC.

The CDR3 DNA follows: TGTGCCAGCAGCTTAGGGACAGGGGACATTCAGTACTTC. This codes for CASSLGTGDIQYF. V gene TRBV11-2 combines with J gene TRBJ2-4, with 9 bases lining up with TRBD1. Germline-derived CDR1 and CDR2 are SGHAT and FQNNGV. Unmatched junction bases numbered 0, after V lost 1 base and J lost 8 bases. The CDR3 has 13 residues. Full variable domain (missing parts from reference TRBV11-2 and TRBJ2-4): EAGVAQSPRYKIIEKRQSVAFWCNPISGHATLYWYQQILGQGPKLLIQFQNNGVVDDSQLPKDRFSAERLKGVDSTLKIQPAKLEDSAVYLCASSLGTGDIQYFGAGTRLSVL.

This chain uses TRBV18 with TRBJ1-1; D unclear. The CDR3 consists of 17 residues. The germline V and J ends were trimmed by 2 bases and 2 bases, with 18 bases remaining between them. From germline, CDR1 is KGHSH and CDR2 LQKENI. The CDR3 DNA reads TGTGCCAGCTCACCATATCGCGGCAGTCCCTCCAACACTGAAGCTTTCTTT. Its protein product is CASSPYRGSPSNTEAFF.

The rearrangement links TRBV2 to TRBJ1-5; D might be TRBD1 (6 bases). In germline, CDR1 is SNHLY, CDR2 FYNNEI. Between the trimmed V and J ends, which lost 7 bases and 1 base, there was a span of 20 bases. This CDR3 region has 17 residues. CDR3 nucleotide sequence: TGTGCCAGCATGGGACGATCAGGGGCTCCAAGCAATCAGCCCCAGCATTTT. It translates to CASMGRSGAPSNQPQHF.